These T cell receptor beta chains were read from a single sample in a study of cytomegalovirus exposure and HLA in healthy donors. Data came from immunoSEQ multiplex PCR; TCRdb stores just in-frame clones and leaves some out. This sample's clone table lists 100,000 to 150,000 clones. The sequenced material came from PBMCs. The receptors come from a woman between 35 and 50 years old in good health and CMV-seropositive. Both conserved end residues are part of each CDR3. Each record gives: J gene, D gene, V gene, CDR3 DNA, CDR3 protein. The D gene is left open where the match is weak.

TRBJ1-1	.	TRBV28	TGTGCCAGCGTGATGGGGCCTGAAGCTTTCTTT	CASVMGPEAFF
TRBJ2-1	TRBD2	TRBV7-2	TGTGCCAGCAGCTTCTGGGCTAGCGGGCGAGGAGAGCAGTTCTTC	CASSFWASGRGEQFF
TRBJ2-2	TRBD2	TRBV4-1	TGCGCCAGCAGCCAAGATGGGGTCGGACTAGAGTGGACCGGGGAGCTGTTTTTT	CASSQDGVGLEWTGELFF
TRBJ1-5	.	TRBV7-9	TGTGCCTGCGGGGACGGTAATCAGCCCCAGCATTTT	CACGDGNQPQHF
TRBJ2-1	.	TRBV27	TGTGCCAGCAGGACAGGCGGGGGAAGCTCCTACAATGAGCAGTTCTTC	CASRTGGGSSYNEQFF
TRBJ2-7	TRBD2	TRBV7-6	TGTGCCAGCGCCTGGGTAGCGGGAGGTGGGACCTACGAGCAGTACTTC	CASAWVAGGGTYEQYF
TRBJ1-6	.	TRBV25-1	TGTGCCAGCAGTGAAGCGGGGAATTCACCCCTCCACTTT	CASSEAGNSPLHF
TRBJ2-1	TRBD2	TRBV4-3	TGCGCCAGCAGCCAAGTTCCTAGCGGAAGCTACAATGAGCAGTTCTTC	CASSQVPSGSYNEQFF
TRBJ2-3	.	TRBV11-2	TGTGCCAGCAGCCTACGGGATTGGGGCACAGATACGCAGTATTTT	CASSLRDWGTDTQYF
TRBJ2-1	.	TRBV9	TGTGCCAGCAGCGTAGCAGGGGCCAACTACAATGAGCAGTTCTTC	CASSVAGANYNEQFF
TRBJ2-1	.	TRBV29-1	TGCAGCGTTGTGGAGAACCCGATGCAGTTCTTC	CSVVENPMQFF
TRBJ2-7	.	TRBV28	TGTGCCAGCAGTTTTTACTCCTCCTACGAGCAGTACTTC	CASSFYSSYEQYF
TRBJ2-5	TRBD2	TRBV27	TGTGCCAGCAGCCTCGGCACTAGCGCGGGGGAGACCCAGTACTTC	CASSLGTSAGETQYF
TRBJ1-2	.	TRBV7-9	TGTGCCAGCAGCTTATTCGACAATGGCTACACCTTC	CASSLFDNGYTF
TRBJ2-5	.	TRBV7-6	TGTGCCAGCAGCTTACTTGTCCAAGAGACCCAGTACTTC	CASSLLVQETQYF
TRBJ1-2	.	TRBV6-5	TGTGCCAGCAGATCACTCGGACAGAATGGCTACACCTTC	CASRSLGQNGYTF
TRBJ2-1	TRBD2	TRBV27	TGTGCCAGCAGCCGGACTAGCGGGAGTGACTCGATTGCGAATGAGCAGTTCTTC	CASSRTSGSDSIANEQFF
TRBJ1-2	.	TRBV19	TGTGCCAGTAGTACCCGGCGGGGTGGCGGCTACACCTTC	CASSTRRGGGYTF
TRBJ2-3	TRBD1	TRBV30	TGTGCCTGGAGTACGGACAGGGGAGCAACAGATACGCAGTATTTT	CAWSTDRGATDTQYF
TRBJ2-3	TRBD2	TRBV7-9	TGTGCCAGCAGCCCCTTACCTAGACTAGCGGGAGTGCGTACAGATACGCAGTATTTT	CASSPLPRLAGVRTDTQYF
TRBJ1-2	TRBD1	TRBV9	TGTGCCAGCAGCCCCGACGGACAGGCGGGCTATGGCTACACCTTC	CASSPDGQAGYGYTF
TRBJ1-1	.	TRBV25-1	TGTGCCAGCACCTCGGGAGGGCCTGAAGCTTTCTTT	CASTSGGPEAFF
TRBJ1-1	.	TRBV13	TGTGCCAGCAGCCACCTCGGACGGGGTATGAACACTGAAGCTTTCTTT	CASSHLGRGMNTEAFF
TRBJ2-7	.	TRBV6-5	TGTGCCAGCAGTTACTCATCGGGAGGGGGCTATCCCGAGCAGTACTTC	CASSYSSGGGYPEQYF
TRBJ2-3	TRBD2	TRBV5-6	TGTGCCAGCAGCTACCCGGGACTAGGGAATACGCAGTATTTT	CASSYPGLGNTQYF
TRBJ1-1	TRBD1	TRBV10-3	TGTGCCATCAGTGGGGACAGGAAGAGGCCGGACACTGAAGCTTTCTTT	CAISGDRKRPDTEAFF
TRBJ1-1	.	TRBV5-4	TGTGCCAGCAGCTTGCCCGGGGGTGAAGCTTTCTTT	CASSLPGGEAFF
TRBJ2-4	TRBD1	TRBV9	TGTGCCAGCAGCGTGTCAGGGGGCGGCAAAAACATTCAGTACTTC	CASSVSGGGKNIQYF
TRBJ1-3	.	TRBV5-4	TGTGCCAGCAGCTTGGGCCCCGGGGAAGGAAACACCATATATTTT	CASSLGPGEGNTIYF
TRBJ2-2	TRBD2	TRBV15	TGTGCCACCAGCACTACTAGCGTTAACACCGGGGAGCTGTTTTTT	CATSTTSVNTGELFF
TRBJ2-1	.	TRBV7-8	TGTGCCAGCAGCTTAGAGAGCAGACAGGACAATGAGCAGTTCTTC	CASSLESRQDNEQFF
TRBJ1-4	TRBD1	TRBV10-1	TGCGCCAGCAGTGAGAAGGCTAACAGGGGGACTAATGAAAAACTGTTTTTT	CASSEKANRGTNEKLFF
TRBJ2-7	TRBD1	TRBV5-1	TGCGCCAGCAGAGGGGACAGGGGGGCCTACGAGCAGTACTTC	CASRGDRGAYEQYF
TRBJ1-1	.	TRBV6-6	TGTGCCAGCAGTTTGGAATGGGGGGGAGGGACTGAAGCTTTCTTT	CASSLEWGGGTEAFF
TRBJ2-2	TRBD2	TRBV27	TGTGCCAGCAGTTTTTCTAGCGGGGGGAACACCGGGGAGCTGTTTTTT	CASSFSSGGNTGELFF
TRBJ2-7	.	TRBV6-5	TGTGCCAGCAGTCCCACGGTTGGGGGGATATACGAGCAGTACTTC	CASSPTVGGIYEQYF
TRBJ1-3	.	TRBV5-1	TGCGCCAGCAGCAACCAAGGGGTAGGAAACACCATATATTTT	CASSNQGVGNTIYF
TRBJ2-5	TRBD2	TRBV25-1	TGTGCCACCCGGGAGGGAGAAAAGGAAGAGACCCAGTACTTC	CATREGEKEETQYF
TRBJ2-2	TRBD1	TRBV10-2	TGCGCCAGCAGATCGGACAGGGGGCGAGGGAACACCGGGGAGCTGTTTTTT	CASRSDRGRGNTGELFF
TRBJ1-3	.	TRBV6-6	TGTGCCAGCAGTTACGCGGCTGGAAACACCATATATTTT	CASSYAAGNTIYF
TRBJ2-1	.	TRBV29-1	TGCAGCGTTGGGCGGAAGGCGGGAAACTCCTACAATGAGCAGTTCTTC	CSVGRKAGNSYNEQFF
TRBJ1-5	.	TRBV30	TGTGCCTGGGAGAGTCCAGACAGTCGCTATAGCAATCAGCCCCAGCATTTT	CAWESPDSRYSNQPQHF
TRBJ1-2	TRBD1	TRBV6-6	TGTGCCAGCAGTACGGGACAGGGGACGAACTATGGCTACACCTTC	CASSTGQGTNYGYTF
TRBJ1-6	.	TRBV27	TGTGCCAGCAGTTTAGGGCCGTATAATTCACCCCTCCACTTT	CASSLGPYNSPLHF
TRBJ1-1	.	TRBV11-2	TGTGCCAGCAGCTTAGGGGGGGGAGCTTTCTTT	CASSLGGGAFF
TRBJ1-2	.	TRBV30	TGTGCCTGGAGTGTTCGGGGTAGGGTTGCTGGCTACACCTTC	CAWSVRGRVAGYTF
TRBJ1-1	TRBD1	TRBV5-1	TGCGCCAGCAGCTCGACAGGGTCGGACACTGAAGCTTTCTTT	CASSSTGSDTEAFF